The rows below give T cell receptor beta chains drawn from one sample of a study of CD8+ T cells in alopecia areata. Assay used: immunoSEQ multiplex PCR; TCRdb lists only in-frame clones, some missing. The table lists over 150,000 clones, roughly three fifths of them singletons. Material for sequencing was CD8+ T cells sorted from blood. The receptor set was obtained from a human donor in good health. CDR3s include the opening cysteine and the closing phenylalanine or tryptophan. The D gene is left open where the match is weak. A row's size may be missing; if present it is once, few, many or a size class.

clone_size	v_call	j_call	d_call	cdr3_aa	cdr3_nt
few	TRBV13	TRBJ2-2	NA	CASSSYRSPSEGNTGELFF	TGTGCCAGCAGCTCTTATCGGAGTCCCAGCGAAGGGAACACCGGGGAGCTGTTTTTT
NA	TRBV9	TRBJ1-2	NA	CASSVAGGNYGYTF	TGTGCCAGCAGCGTAGCTGGGGGGAACTATGGCTACACCTTC
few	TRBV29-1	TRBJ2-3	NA	CSAGGGTPSTDTQYF	TGCAGCGCCGGTGGGGGGACTCCTAGCACAGATACGCAGTATTTT
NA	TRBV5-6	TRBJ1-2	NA	CASSSTWTDQTYGYTF	TGTGCCAGCAGCTCAACCTGGACAGACCAAACCTATGGCTACACCTTC
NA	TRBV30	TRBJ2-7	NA	CALTWGTAGYEQYF	TGTGCCCTCACATGGGGGACGGCAGGCTACGAGCAGTACTTC
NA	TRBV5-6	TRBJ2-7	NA	CASSLGGYTYEQYF	TGTGCCAGCAGCTTGGGGGGGTACACCTACGAGCAGTACTTC
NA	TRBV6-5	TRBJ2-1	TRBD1	CASEQGQGSEQFF	TGTGCCTCGGAACAGGGGCAAGGGAGTGAGCAGTTCTTC
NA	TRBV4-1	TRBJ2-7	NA	CASSQGLAYEQYF	TGCGCCAGCAGCCAAGGGCTGGCCTACGAGCAGTACTTC
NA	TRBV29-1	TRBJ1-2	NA	CSVEASGDYGYTF	TGCAGCGTTGAAGCATCGGGGGACTATGGCTACACCTTC
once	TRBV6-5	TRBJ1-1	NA	CATWMQGNTEAFF	TGTGCCACCTGGATGCAGGGGAACACTGAAGCTTTCTTT
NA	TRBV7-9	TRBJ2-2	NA	CASSQSGARELFF	TGTGCCAGCAGCCAATCGGGGGCCCGGGAGCTGTTTTTT
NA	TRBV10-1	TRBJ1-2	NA	CASSESLEYGYTF	TGCGCCAGCAGTGAGTCCTTGGAGTATGGCTACACCTTC
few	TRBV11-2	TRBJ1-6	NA	CASSLYGGGESPLHF	TGTGCCAGCAGCCTCTATGGTGGGGGAGAGTCACCCCTCCACTTT
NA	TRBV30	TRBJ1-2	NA	CAWSLGRTYTF	TGTGCCTGGAGTTTAGGGCGGACCTACACCTTC
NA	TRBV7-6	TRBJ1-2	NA	CASSYRESGIDGYTF	TGTGCCAGCAGCTACAGAGAGTCGGGGATTGATGGCTACACCTTC
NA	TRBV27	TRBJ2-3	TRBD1	CASSTGTGRISYPPPQYF	TGTGCCAGCAGCACCGGGACAGGGCGAATTTCGTACCCTCCTCCGCAGTATTTT
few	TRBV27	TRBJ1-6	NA	CASSLGSSPLHF	TGTGCCAGCAGTTTAGGGAGTTCACCCCTCCACTTT
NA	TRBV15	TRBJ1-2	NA	CATSKQVEANYGYTF	TGTGCCACCAGCAAACAGGTCGAAGCTAACTATGGCTACACCTTC
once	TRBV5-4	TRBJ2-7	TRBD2	CASSPAMDSGGQSSYEQYF	TGTGCCAGCAGCCCAGCAATGGATAGCGGGGGCCAAAGCTCCTACGAGCAGTACTTC
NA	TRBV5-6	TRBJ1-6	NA	CASSLETRGNSPLHF	TGTGCCAGCAGCTTGGAAACCAGGGGTAATTCACCCCTCCACTTT
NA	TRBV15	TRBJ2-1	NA	CATSDPGAANEQFF	TGTGCCACCAGCGACCCGGGAGCCGCCAATGAGCAGTTCTTC
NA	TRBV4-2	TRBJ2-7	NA	CASSARGALDSYEQYF	TGTGCCAGCAGCGCAAGGGGGGCCCTAGACTCCTACGAGCAGTACTTC
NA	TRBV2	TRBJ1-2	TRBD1	CASSGLGGKDYGYTF	TGTGCCAGCAGTGGGCTAGGGGGCAAGGACTATGGCTACACCTTC
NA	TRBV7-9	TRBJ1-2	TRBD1	CASNRGPTGPIF	TGTGCCAGCAACCGAGGACCGACAGGGCCCATCTTC
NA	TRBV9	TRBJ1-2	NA	CASSVGEGDGYTF	TGTGCCAGCAGCGTAGGGGAGGGGGATGGCTACACCTTC
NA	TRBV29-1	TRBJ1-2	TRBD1	CSVPGTGGDGYTF	TGCAGCGTACCCGGGACAGGGGGCGATGGCTACACCTTC
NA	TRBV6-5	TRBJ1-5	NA	CASSNLNNQPQHF	TGTGCCAGCAGCAACCTGAACAATCAGCCCCAGCATTTT
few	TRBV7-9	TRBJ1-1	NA	CASSLAGTEAFF	TGTGCCAGCAGCTTAGCTGGCACTGAAGCTTTCTTT
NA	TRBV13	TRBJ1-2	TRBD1	CASSGRDRGGNYGYTF	TGTGCCAGCAGCGGACGGGACAGGGGAGGGAACTATGGCTACACCTTC
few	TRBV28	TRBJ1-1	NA	CASSILYTEAFF	TGTGCCAGCAGTATCTTGTACACTGAAGCTTTCTTT
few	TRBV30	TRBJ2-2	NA	CAWSVLDGELFF	TGTGCCTGGAGTGTACTCGACGGGGAGCTGTTTTTT
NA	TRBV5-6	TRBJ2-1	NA	CASSLASGDEQFF	TGTGCCAGCAGCTTGGCCTCGGGGGATGAGCAGTTCTTC
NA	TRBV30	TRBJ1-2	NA	CACPGDYGYTF	TGTGCCTGCCCAGGGGACTATGGCTACACCTTC
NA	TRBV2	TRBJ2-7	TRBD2	CASSLAGQEYEQYF	TGTGCCAGCAGTTTAGCGGGCCAGGAGTACGAGCAGTACTTC
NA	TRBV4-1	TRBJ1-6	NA	CASSLHIRDGDSPLHF	TGCGCCAGCAGCCTCCATATCCGGGACGGTGATTCACCCCTCCACTTT
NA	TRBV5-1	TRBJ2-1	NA	CASIWGDEQFF	TGCGCCAGCATTTGGGGGGATGAGCAGTTCTTC
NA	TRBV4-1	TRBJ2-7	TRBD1	CASSQGQGDYEQYF	TGCGCCAGCAGCCAGGGACAGGGGGACTACGAGCAGTACTTC
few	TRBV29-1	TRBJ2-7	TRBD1	CSVVVMDRETEQYF	TGCAGCGTTGTGGTGATGGACAGGGAAACCGAGCAGTACTTC
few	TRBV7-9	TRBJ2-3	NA	CASSPSGARDTQYF	TGTGCCAGCAGCCCCAGTGGGGCAAGGGATACGCAGTATTTT
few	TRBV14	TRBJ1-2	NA	CASSQDRQDLYGYTF	TGTGCCAGCAGCCAAGACCGACAGGACCTCTATGGCTACACCTTC
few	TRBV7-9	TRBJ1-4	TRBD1	CASSPGQTNEKLFF	TGTGCCAGCAGCCCGGGACAGACTAATGAAAAACTGTTTTTT
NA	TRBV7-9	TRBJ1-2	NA	CASSLSRDGYTF	TGTGCCAGCAGCTTATCCAGGGATGGCTACACCTTC
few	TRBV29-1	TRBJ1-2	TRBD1	CSVYLDREVSYGYTF	TGCAGCGTCTATTTGGACAGGGAAGTATCGTATGGCTACACCTTC
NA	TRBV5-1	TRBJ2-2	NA	CASSGVTNTGELFF	TGCGCCAGCAGTGGGGTAACGAACACCGGGGAGCTGTTTTTT
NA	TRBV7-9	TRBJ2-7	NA	CASSIPGPDDYEQYF	TGTGCCAGCAGCATCCCGGGGCCGGACGACTACGAGCAGTACTTC
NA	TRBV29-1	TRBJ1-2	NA	CSVPGRSLGYTF	TGCAGCGTCCCGGGCCGGTCGCTTGGCTACACCTTC